This passage covers 24 T cell receptor beta chains from one sample sequenced in a study of blood T cell repertoires in COVID-19. Here immunoSEQ multiplex PCR was the method, and the copy in TCRdb shows in-frame clones only, minus some. This table has roughly 400,000 clones, approximately 90% appearing once. The sample comprised PBMCs or T cells enriched from blood (not recorded which). These receptors were taken from a man between 25 and 39 years old who had recovered from COVID-19.

The chain combines TRBV5-1 with TRBJ2-7; tentatively, D is TRBD2 (5 bases). V was cut by 0 bases and J by 3 bases, with 10 bases left in between. CDR1 is SGHRS and CDR2 is YFSETQ in the germline V gene. The CDR3 length is 14 residues. CDR3 residues: CASSLAPGVYEQYF. CDR3 DNA sequence: TGCGCCAGCAGCTTGGCTCCCGGGGTCTACGAGCAGTACTTC.

This clone was observed a single time. V and J are TRBV6-5 and TRBJ2-5, with 13 bases that match TRBD2. Trimming took 7 bases from V and 4 from J; bases not matched to a gene: 6. The CDR3 length is 15 residues. Germline V gene data show CDR1 as MNHEY and CDR2 as SVGAGI. The CDR3 DNA follows: TGTGCCAGCACCCGGACTAGCGGGAGTATAGAGACCCAGTACTTC. Translation gives CASTRTSGSIETQYF.

The chain links TRBV27 to TRBJ2-1, with 9 bases aligning to TRBD2. Germline V gene data show CDR1 as MNHEY and CDR2 as SMNVEV (reference sequence). CDR3 length: 16 amino acids. Unmatched junction bases numbered 14, after V lost 5 bases and J lost 9 bases. The CDR3 sequence: CASSTVAGLASAEQFF. DNA of the CDR3: TGTGCCAGCAGTACCGTAGCGGGACTAGCTTCCGCTGAGCAGTTCTTC.

This clone was counted a single time. V is TRBV28 and J is TRBJ2-7; 7 nucleotides match TRBD1. The junction had 8 bases not matched to a gene; V was cut back by 6 bases and J by 0 bases. Germline V gene data show CDR1 as MDHEN and CDR2 as SYDVKM. The CDR3 extends over 15 amino acids. The CDR3 DNA reads as TGTGCCAGCAGAGCGACAGGGTTAACCTCCTACGAGCAGTACTTC. Protein sequence: CASRATGLTSYEQYF. The variable domain in full, completed from reference TRBV28 and TRBJ2-7, reads DVKVTQSSRYLVKRTGEKVFLECVQDMDHENMFWYRQDPGLGLRLIYFSYDVKMKEKGDIPEGYSVSREKKERFSLILESASTNQTSMYLCASRATGLTSYEQYFGPGTRLTVT.

The CDR3 DNA reads as TGTGCCAGCAGTGACCAGGCAGGAAACACCATATATTTT. It translates to CASSDQAGNTIYF. The chain employs TRBV6-4 and TRBJ1-3; D uncertain. This CDR3 is built from 13 residues. Germline V CDR1 and CDR2: MRHNA, SNTAGT. Deletions cut 2 bases from V and 4 bases from J, with 6 bases between.

This clone appeared a single time. This rearrangement joins TRBV11-2 to TRBJ2-7; 7 nucleotides line up with TRBD1. The CDR3 has 16 amino acids. Germline trimming cut 3 bases from V and 4 bases from J; bases unmatched to any gene: 12. From germline, CDR1 is SGHAT and CDR2 FQNNGV. This chain's CDR3 is CASSFPSLGGFYEQYF. DNA for the CDR3: TGTGCCAGCAGCTTTCCCTCCTTAGGGGGCTTTTACGAGCAGTACTTC.

This sequence joins TRBV5-6 and TRBJ2-2; TRBD2 aligns across 7 bases. Germline V lookup: CDR1 SGHDT, CDR2 YYEEEE. Trimming at V came to 2 bases and at J to 5 bases, leaving 18 bases not matched to a gene. The CDR3 is 19 residues long. In DNA form, the CDR3 reads TGTGCCAGCAGCTTCCGGCCGAACCGACGGACTAGGGGAACCGGGGAGCTGTTTTTT. This sequence encodes CASSFRPNRRTRGTGELFF.

In this sample, this clone turned up once. This chain connects TRBV30 to TRBJ1-5, with a tentative D call TRBD1 (5 bases). Germline values: CDR1 GTSNPN, CDR2 SVGIG (reference sequence). The CDR3 runs 13 residues. V was pared by 5 bases and J by 4 bases, with 12 bases between. DNA for the CDR3: TGTGCCTGGCAAGGGGCCTTTAATCAGCCCCAGCATTTT. It codes for CAWQGAFNQPQHF.

The chain links TRBV12-3 or TRBV12-4 to TRBJ2-1; D is unresolved. This CDR3 is 12 amino acids long. V lost 5 bases and J 8 bases, leaving 10 bases between the germline ends. DNA for the CDR3: TGTGCCAGCAGTCCAAATCGGGATGAGCAGTTCTTC. It codes for CASSPNRDEQFF.

In this sample, this clone turned up once. The chain uses TRBV4-1 and TRBJ1-5; TRBD1 might be the D (6 bases). V shed 0 bases and J shed 6 bases, with 9 bases lying between them. Germline V gene lookup returns CDR1 MGHRA and CDR2 YSYEKL. The CDR3 spans 14 residues. CDR3 in amino acids: CASSQDQGSQPQHF. The CDR3 bases are TGCGCCAGCAGCCAAGATCAGGGGTCTCAGCCCCAGCATTTT.

The gene calls are TRBV7-2 and TRBJ2-3, with TRBD1 matching over 7 bases. This CDR3 is built from 14 residues. CDR1 SGHTA and CDR2 FQGNSA come from the germline V gene. With 4 bases clipped from V and 4 bases from J, the junction kept 5 bases outside the gene matches. The CDR3 reads CASSWTGLADTQYF. In nucleotides, the CDR3 is TGTGCCAGCAGCTGGACAGGCTTAGCAGATACGCAGTATTTT. Drawing the rest from reference TRBV7-2 and TRBJ2-3, the complete variable domain is GAGVSQSPSNKVTEKGKDVELRCDPISGHTALYWYRQSLGQGLEFLIYFQGNSAPDKSGLPSDRFSAERTGGSVSTLTIQRTQQEDSAVYLCASSWTGLADTQYFGPGTRLTVL.

Here the CDR3 DNA reads TGTGCCAGCAGAAAACAGGGGGCTGATGGCTACACCTTC. This translates into CASRKQGADGYTF. V and J are TRBV2 and TRBJ1-2; 9 bases map to TRBD1. This CDR3 is 13 amino acids long. V lost 6 bases to trimming and J lost 6 bases; unmatched junction nucleotides: 5. Germline CDR1 and CDR2: SNHLY and FYNNEI.

The chain uses TRBV5-1 and TRBJ2-2, with TRBD1 matching 7 bases. The J segment lost 7 bases and the V segment lost 2 bases, leaving 5 bases of the junction unmatched. This CDR3 contains 14 residues. The V gene's germline CDR1 is SGHRS and CDR2 YFSETQ. The CDR3 sequence: CASSFTGESGELFF. In nucleotides, the CDR3 is TGCGCCAGCAGCTTCACAGGGGAAAGCGGGGAGCTGTTTTTT.

This chain links TRBV28 with TRBJ1-5; D uncertain. The V and J ends lost 3 bases and 3 bases respectively, with 9 bases between them. The CDR3 has 14 amino acids. Germline V gives CDR1 MDHEN, CDR2 SYDVKM. For the CDR3, the DNA is TGTGCCAGCAGTTTCGCCCGGTACAATCAGCCCCAGCATTTT. Translating gives CASSFARYNQPQHF. Drawing the rest from reference TRBV28 and TRBJ1-5, the complete variable domain is DVKVTQSSRYLVKRTGEKVFLECVQDMDHENMFWYRQDPGLGLRLIYFSYDVKMKEKGDIPEGYSVSREKKERFSLILESASTNQTSMYLCASSFARYNQPQHFGDGTRLSIL.

This clone was recorded at least ten times. The chain employs TRBV29-1 and TRBJ2-1; D remains unclear. The CDR3 contains 12 residues. CDR1 is SQVTM and CDR2 is ANQGSEA in the germline V gene. The V end was cut by 7 bases, the J end by 6 bases, with 13 bases between. Here the CDR3 reads CSAKTVSNEQFF. Written as DNA, the CDR3 is TGCAGCGCAAAGACTGTCTCCAATGAGCAGTTCTTC.

Points on this clone: A read error may explain this, as a much larger clone is one base away. The chain links TRBV11-2 to TRBJ1-5, with 9 positions matching TRBD1. Unmatched junction bases numbered 3, after V lost 4 bases and J lost 5 bases. Germline V gene data show CDR1 as SGHAT and CDR2 as FQNNGV. The CDR3 is 14 amino acids. CDR3 in amino acids: CASSSGTGHQPQHF. As DNA, the CDR3 is TGTGCCAGCAGCTCCGGGACAGGGCATCAGCCCCAGCATTTT.

V usage is TRBV6-5 and J usage is TRBJ1-2; 7 bases map to TRBD1. Germline CDR1 is MNHEY and CDR2 is SVGAGI. The junction had 7 bases not matched to a gene; V was cut back by 5 bases and J by 4 bases. The CDR3 covers 14 residues. CDR3 DNA sequence: TGTGCCAGCAGTAGAACACAGGGGATCTATGGCTACACCTTC. Its protein is CASSRTQGIYGYTF.

The chain carries TRBV10-3 and TRBJ2-1; a possible D gene is TRBD1 (6 bases). Trimming took off 3 bases at V and 6 bases at J, with 6 bases between the two ends. The CDR3 covers 12 residues. Germline lookup yields CDR1 ENHRY and CDR2 SYGVKD. CDR3 loop: CAISEGGNEQFF. Written as DNA, the CDR3 is TGTGCCATCAGTGAAGGGGGCAATGAGCAGTTCTTC.

The chain employs TRBV3-1 (or the pseudogene TRBV3-2) and TRBJ1-1; a weak D match, TRBD1 (5 bases). V was trimmed by 10 bases and J by 4 bases, leaving 16 bases between them. Germline CDR1 LGHDT, CDR2 YNNKEL (reference sequence). The CDR3 consists of 13 residues. The CDR3 nucleotides read TGTGCCACCGCGGCGGGGCTGGGCACTGAAGCTTTCTTT. Protein product: CATAAGLGTEAFF.

The J gene is TRBJ1-5, the V gene TRBV19; tentatively, D is TRBD1 (6 bases). There are 16 residues in the CDR3. Germline CDR1 is LNHDA and CDR2 is SQIVND (reference sequence). V lost 4 bases, J lost 0 bases, and 13 bases lay in between. In nucleotides, the CDR3 is TGTGCCAGTAGTACCCCCCCCAGGGGTAGCAATCAGCCCCAGCATTTT. It yields the protein CASSTPPRGSNQPQHF.

This clone was detected only a few times. The rearrangement uses TRBV27 and TRBJ1-2, with D possibly TRBD1 on 6 matching bases. Germline lookup yields CDR1 MNHEY and CDR2 SMNVEV (reference sequence). CDR3 length: 16 amino acids. V gave up 6 bases and J gave up 2 bases, with 19 bases separating them. CDR3 coding DNA: TGTGCCAGCAGGGGGAATGACAGGCACTTCAACTATGGCTACACCTTC. As protein: CASRGNDRHFNYGYTF.

The chain is built from TRBV4-1 and TRBJ2-6; 7 bases fit TRBD1. The germline CDR1 and CDR2 sequences are MGHRA and YSYEKL. CDR3 length: 17 amino acids. Trimming cost V 4 bases and J 2 bases; bases outside gene matches: 8. CDR3 bases: TGCGCCAGCAGCCCCCTAGGACAGGCGGCTGGGGCCAACGTCCTGACTTTC. Translated: CASSPLGQAAGANVLTF.

The chain is built from TRBV28 and TRBJ2-7; 13 bases match TRBD2. The trim removed 8 bases at V and 2 bases at J, leaving 6 bases unmatched. The CDR3 is 15 amino acids. CDR1 and CDR2 (germline): MDHEN, SYDVKM. The CDR3 bases are TGTGCCAGCGTACGACTAGCGGGAGGAACCTACGAGCAGTACTTC. Protein product: CASVRLAGGTYEQYF.

The CDR3 DNA reads as TGTGCCAGCAGCCACCACCCGGACACTGAAGCTTTCTTT. Its protein product is CASSHHPDTEAFF. This chain uses TRBV28 with TRBJ1-1; no clear D. The V end lost 6 bases, the J end lost 3 bases, and 11 bases lay between the germline ends. The CDR3 covers 13 residues. Per germline, CDR1 MDHEN and CDR2 SYDVKM.